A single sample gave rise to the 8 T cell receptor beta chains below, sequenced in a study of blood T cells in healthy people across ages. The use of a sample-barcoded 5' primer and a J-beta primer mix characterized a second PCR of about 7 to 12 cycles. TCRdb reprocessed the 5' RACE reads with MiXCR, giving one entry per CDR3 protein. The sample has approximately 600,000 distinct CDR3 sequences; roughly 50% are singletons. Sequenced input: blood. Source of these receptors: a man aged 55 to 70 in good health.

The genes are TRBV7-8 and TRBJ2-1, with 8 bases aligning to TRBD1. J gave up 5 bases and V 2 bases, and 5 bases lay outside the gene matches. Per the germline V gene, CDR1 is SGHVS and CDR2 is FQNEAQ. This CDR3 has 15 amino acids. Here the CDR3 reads CASSLTEQGDNEQFF. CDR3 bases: TGTGCCAGCAGCTTAACCGAACAGGGGGACAATGAGCAGTTCTTC.

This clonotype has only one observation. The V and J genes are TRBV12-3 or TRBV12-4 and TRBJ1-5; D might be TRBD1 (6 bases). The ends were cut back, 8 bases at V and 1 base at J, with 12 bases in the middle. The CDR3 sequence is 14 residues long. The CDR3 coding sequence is TGTGCCAGCGGATCTCAGGGGAGCAATCAGCCCCAGCATTTT. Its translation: CASGSQGSNQPQHF.

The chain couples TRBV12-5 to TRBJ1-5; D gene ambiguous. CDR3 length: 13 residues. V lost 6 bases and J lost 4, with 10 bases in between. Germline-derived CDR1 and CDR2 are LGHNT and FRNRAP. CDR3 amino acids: CASGIGKNQPQHF. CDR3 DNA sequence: TGTGCTAGTGGCATAGGGAAGAATCAGCCCCAGCATTTT.

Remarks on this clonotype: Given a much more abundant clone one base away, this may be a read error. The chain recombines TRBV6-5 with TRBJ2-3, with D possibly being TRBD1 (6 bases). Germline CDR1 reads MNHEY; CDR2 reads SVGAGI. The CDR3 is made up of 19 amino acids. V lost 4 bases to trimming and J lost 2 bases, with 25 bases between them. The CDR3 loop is CASSCSSPGLDSSTDTQYF. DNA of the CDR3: TGTGCCAGCAGTTGCTCGAGTCCGGGGTTGGACAGCTCCACAGATACGCAGTATTTT.

CDR3 in DNA: TGTGCCACCCTGTCCGGGACAGGGGGTAAGGCGAACACCGGGGAGCTGTTTTTT. This codes for CATLSGTGGKANTGELFF. V is TRBV24-1 and J is TRBJ2-2; 11 nucleotides match TRBD1. This CDR3 has 18 residues. CDR1 is KGHDR and CDR2 is SFDVKD in the germline V gene. V shed 9 bases and J 0 bases; nucleotides not matched to a gene: 11.

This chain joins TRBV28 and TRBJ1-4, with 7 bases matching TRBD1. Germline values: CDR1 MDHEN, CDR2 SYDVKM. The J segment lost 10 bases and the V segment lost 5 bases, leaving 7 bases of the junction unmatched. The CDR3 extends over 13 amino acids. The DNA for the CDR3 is TGTGCCAGCAGTCAGGGGGATAGAGGAAAACTGTTTTTT. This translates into CASSQGDRGKLFF.

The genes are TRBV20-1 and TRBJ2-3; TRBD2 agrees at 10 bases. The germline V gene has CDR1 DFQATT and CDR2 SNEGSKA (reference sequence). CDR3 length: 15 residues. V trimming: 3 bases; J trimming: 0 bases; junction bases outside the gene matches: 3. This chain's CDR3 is CSARDSGGSTDTQYF. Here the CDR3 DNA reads TGCAGTGCTAGGGATAGCGGGGGGAGCACAGATACGCAGTATTTT.

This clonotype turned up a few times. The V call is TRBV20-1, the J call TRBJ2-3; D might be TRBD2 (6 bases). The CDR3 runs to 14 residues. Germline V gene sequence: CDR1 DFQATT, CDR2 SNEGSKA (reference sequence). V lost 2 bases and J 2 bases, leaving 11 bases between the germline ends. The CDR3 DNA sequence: TGCAGTGCTAGATATGGGGGGATCACAGATACGCAGTATTTT. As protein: CSARYGGITDTQYF.